This TCR beta chain was documented in a study of shared clonotypes between healthy human individuals. It was CD45RO-negative cells, positively selected for CCR7, that made up naive CD8 cells, with terminally differentiated effector memory CD45RA+ cells excluded. Profiled with immunoSEQ multiplex PCR; TCRdb holds only in-frame clones, not every one. The sample yields about 2 million clones, around 96% seen once. Trimming cost V 5 bases and J 3 bases, with 13 bases left between them. Germline-derived CDR1 and CDR2 are MNHEY and SMNVEV (reference sequence). The CDR3 sequence is 14 residues long. The rearrangement links TRBV27 to TRBJ2-5; D call uncertain. The receptor was isolated from a man younger than 35 in good health. Sequences were obtained from naive CD8+ T cells sorted from blood. The DNA of the CDR3 is TGTGCCAGCAGTAAGAACACAGTAGAAGAGACCCAGTACTTC. Translating gives CASSKNTVEETQYF.